A few counts support the clone carrying this T cell receptor beta chain. The sample comes from a study of response to subunit inactivated influenza vaccine. TCRdb reprocessed the RT-PCR reads via MiXCR and lists one record per CDR3 protein. The profile shows 700,000 to 800,000 distinct CDR3 sequences, roughly 20% of them singletons. This CDR3 comprises 15 residues. CDR1 and CDR2 (germline): MNHEY, SVGEGT. Trimming took 2 bases from V and 4 from J, leaving 9 bases between them. The source material was PBMCs from blood, sampled around 5 days after vaccination. This clonotype originated in a man aged 45-60 years who received an inactivated influenza vaccine. V usage is TRBV6-2 or TRBV6-3 and J usage is TRBJ2-6; the D gene could be TRBD1 or TRBD2 (5 bases each). The CDR3 sequence: CASSYTGTGANVLTF. The CDR3 region has the DNA TGTGCCAGCAGTTACACTGGGACCGGGGCCAACGTCCTGACTTTC.